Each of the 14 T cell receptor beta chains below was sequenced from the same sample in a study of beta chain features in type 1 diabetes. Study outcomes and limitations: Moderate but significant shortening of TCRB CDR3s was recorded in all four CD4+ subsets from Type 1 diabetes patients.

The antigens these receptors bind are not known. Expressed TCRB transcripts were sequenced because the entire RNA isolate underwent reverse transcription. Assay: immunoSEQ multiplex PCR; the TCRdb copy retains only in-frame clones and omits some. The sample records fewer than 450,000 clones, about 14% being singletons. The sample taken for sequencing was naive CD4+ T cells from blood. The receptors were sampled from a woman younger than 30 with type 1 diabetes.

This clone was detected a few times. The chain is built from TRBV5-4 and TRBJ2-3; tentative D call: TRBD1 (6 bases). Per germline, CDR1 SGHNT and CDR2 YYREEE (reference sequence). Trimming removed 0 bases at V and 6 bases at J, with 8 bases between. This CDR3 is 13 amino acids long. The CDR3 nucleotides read TGTGCCAGCAGCTTGGAGAGGGGGGATACGCAGTATTTT. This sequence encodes CASSLERGDTQYF. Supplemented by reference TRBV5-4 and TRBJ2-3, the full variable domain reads ETGVTQSPTHLIKTRGQQVTLRCSSQSGHNTVSWYQQALGQGPQFIFQYYREEENGRGNFPPRFSGLQFPNYSSELNVNALELDDSALYLCASSLERGDTQYFGPGTRLTVL.

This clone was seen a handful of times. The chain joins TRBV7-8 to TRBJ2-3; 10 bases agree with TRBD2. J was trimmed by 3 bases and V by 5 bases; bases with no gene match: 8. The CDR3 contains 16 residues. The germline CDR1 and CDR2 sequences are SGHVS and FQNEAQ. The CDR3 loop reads CASSTGLAAGTDTQYF. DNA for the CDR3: TGTGCCAGCAGCACAGGACTAGCGGCGGGAACAGATACGCAGTATTTT. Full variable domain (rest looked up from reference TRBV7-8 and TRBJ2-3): GAGVSQSPRYKVAKRGQDVALRCDPISGHVSLFWYQQALGQGPEFLTYFQNEAQLDKSGLPSDRFFAERPEGSVSTLKIQRTQQEDSAVYLCASSTGLAAGTDTQYFGPGTRLTVL.

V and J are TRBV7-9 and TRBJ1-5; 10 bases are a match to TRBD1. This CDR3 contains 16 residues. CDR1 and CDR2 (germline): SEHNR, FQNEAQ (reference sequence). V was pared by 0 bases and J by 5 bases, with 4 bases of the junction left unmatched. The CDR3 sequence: CASSLALDRGDQPQHF. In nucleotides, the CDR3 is TGTGCCAGCAGCTTAGCGCTGGACAGGGGGGATCAGCCCCAGCATTTT.

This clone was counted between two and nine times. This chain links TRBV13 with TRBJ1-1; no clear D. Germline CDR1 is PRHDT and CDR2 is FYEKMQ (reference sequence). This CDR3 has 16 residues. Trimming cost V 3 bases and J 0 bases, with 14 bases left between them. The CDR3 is CASSFTGGIMNTEAFF. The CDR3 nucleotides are TGTGCCAGCAGCTTCACCGGCGGGATAATGAACACTGAAGCTTTCTTT.

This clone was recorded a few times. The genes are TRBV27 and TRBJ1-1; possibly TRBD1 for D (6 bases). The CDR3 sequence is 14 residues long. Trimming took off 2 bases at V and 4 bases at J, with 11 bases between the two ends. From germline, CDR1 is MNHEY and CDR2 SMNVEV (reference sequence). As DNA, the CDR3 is TGTGCCAGCAGTTTAGAGGGGGGGGTCACTGAAGCTTTCTTT. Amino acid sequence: CASSLEGGVTEAFF.

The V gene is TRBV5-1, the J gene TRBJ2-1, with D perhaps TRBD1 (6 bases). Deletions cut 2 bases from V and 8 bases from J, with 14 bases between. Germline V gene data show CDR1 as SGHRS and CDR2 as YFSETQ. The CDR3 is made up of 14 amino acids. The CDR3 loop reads CASSLDRRLDEQFF. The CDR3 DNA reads TGCGCCAGCAGCTTAGACAGGAGGCTCGATGAGCAGTTCTTC.

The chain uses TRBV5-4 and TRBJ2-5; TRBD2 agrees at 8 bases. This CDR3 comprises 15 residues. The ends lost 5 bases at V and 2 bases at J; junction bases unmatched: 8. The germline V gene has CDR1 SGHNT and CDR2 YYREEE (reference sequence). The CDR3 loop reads CASRRAGVGQETQYF. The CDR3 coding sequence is TGTGCCAGCAGAAGAGCGGGAGTGGGGCAAGAGACCCAGTACTTC.

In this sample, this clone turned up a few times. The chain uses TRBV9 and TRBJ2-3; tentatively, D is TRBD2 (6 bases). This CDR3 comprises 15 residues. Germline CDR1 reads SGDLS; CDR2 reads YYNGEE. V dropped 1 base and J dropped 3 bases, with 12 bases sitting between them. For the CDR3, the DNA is TGTGCCAGCAGCGTAAGGGGAGGAGGGACAGATACGCAGTATTTT. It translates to CASSVRGGGTDTQYF.

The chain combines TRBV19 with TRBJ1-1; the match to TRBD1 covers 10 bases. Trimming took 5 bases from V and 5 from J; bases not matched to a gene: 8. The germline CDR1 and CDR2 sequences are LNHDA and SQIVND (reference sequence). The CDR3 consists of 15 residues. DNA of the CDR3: TGTGCCAGTAGTGCAATCGGACAGGGGGGAACTGAAGCTTTCTTT. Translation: CASSAIGQGGTEAFF.

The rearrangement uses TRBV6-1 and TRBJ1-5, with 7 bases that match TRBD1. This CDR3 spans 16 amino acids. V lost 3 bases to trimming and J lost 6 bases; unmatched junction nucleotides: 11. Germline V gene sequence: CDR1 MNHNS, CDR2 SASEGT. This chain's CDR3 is CASSEVEGAGPQPQHF. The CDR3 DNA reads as TGTGCCAGCAGTGAGGTCGAGGGGGCAGGACCTCAGCCCCAGCATTTT.

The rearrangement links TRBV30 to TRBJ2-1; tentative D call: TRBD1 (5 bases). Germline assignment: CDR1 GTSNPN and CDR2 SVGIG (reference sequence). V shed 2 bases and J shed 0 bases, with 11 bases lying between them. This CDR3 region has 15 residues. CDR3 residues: CAWSRRGSSYNEQFF. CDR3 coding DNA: TGTGCCTGGAGTAGAAGGGGCAGCTCCTACAATGAGCAGTTCTTC.

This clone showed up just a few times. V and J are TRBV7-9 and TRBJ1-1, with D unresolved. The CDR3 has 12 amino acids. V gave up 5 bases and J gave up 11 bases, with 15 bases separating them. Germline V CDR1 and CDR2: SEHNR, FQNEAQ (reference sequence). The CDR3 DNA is TGTGCCAGCAGCCCGGGATTGACGGAGGCTTTCTTT. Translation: CASSPGLTEAFF.

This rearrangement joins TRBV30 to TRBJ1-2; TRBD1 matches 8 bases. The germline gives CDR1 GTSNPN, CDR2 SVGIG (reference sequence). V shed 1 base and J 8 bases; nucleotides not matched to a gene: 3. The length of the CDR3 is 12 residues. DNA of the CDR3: TGTGCCTGGAGTGCAGGGGGCTGGGGCTACACCTTC. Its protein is CAWSAGGWGYTF.

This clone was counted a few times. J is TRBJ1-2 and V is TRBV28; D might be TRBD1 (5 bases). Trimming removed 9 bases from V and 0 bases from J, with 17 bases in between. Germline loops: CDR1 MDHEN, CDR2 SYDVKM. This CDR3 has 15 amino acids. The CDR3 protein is CASQTQGPANYGYTF. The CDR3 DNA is TGTGCCAGTCAAACCCAGGGCCCCGCTAACTATGGCTACACCTTC.